The clone carrying this T cell receptor (beta chain) has ten or more counts. Measured with immunoSEQ multiplex PCR; TCRdb has only the in-frame clones, and not every one. The sample holds around 190,000 clones, 86% seen once. This sample is drawn from a study of cytomegalovirus exposure and HLA in healthy donors. Looked up from germline, CDR1 is MNHNY and CDR2 is SVGAGI (reference sequence). CDR3 length equals 16 residues. Losses at the gene ends were 0 bases for V and 1 base for J; bases not matched to a gene: 2. The rearrangement links TRBV6-6 to TRBJ2-2; TRBD1 matches at 7 bases. This clonotype was sampled from a woman aged 18-30 years in good health and CMV-seronegative. Sequenced sample: PBMCs. The CDR3 nucleotides read TGTGCCAGCAGTTACTCGAACAGGGGGAACACCGGGGAGCTGTTTTTT. Translated: CASSYSNRGNTGELFF.